This entry lists 18 T cell receptor beta chains sequenced from one sample in a study of neoadjuvant anti-PD-1 for oral cavity cancer. Assay used: immunoSEQ multiplex PCR; TCRdb lists only in-frame clones, some missing. Of about 8,700 clones in the sample, around 63% were seen once. The source material was tumor tissue, sampled before nivolumab (anti-PD-1) treatment. Source of these receptors: a person aged 40-85 years with oral cavity squamous cell carcinoma.

The chain carries TRBV19 and TRBJ2-2; perhaps TRBD1 as D (6 bases). Trimming cost V 7 bases and J 4 bases, with 13 bases left between them. The length of the CDR3 is 14 residues. Germline loops: CDR1 LNHDA, CDR2 SQIVND (reference sequence). The CDR3 nucleotides are TGTGCCAGTAAACAGGGCCGGGGCACCGGGGAGCTGTTTTTT. It yields the protein CASKQGRGTGELFF. Together with reference TRBV19 and TRBJ2-2, the CDR3 gives the full variable domain: DGGITQSPKYLFRKEGQNVTLSCEQNLNHDAMYWYRQDPGQGLRLIYYSQIVNDFQKGDIAEGYSVSREKKESFPLTVTSAQKNPTAFYLCASKQGRGTGELFFGEGSRLTVL.

The chain couples TRBV9 to TRBJ1-2; D not resolved. Trimming cost V 4 bases and J 5 bases, with 9 bases left between them. CDR1 and CDR2 from the germline V gene are SGDLS and YYNGEE. The CDR3 runs to 12 residues. The CDR3 region is CASSPGSYGYTF. CDR3 coding DNA: TGTGCCAGCAGCCCCGGGTCTTATGGCTACACCTTC.

The gene calls are TRBV4-1 and TRBJ2-1, with TRBD2 matching 10 bases. CDR1 is MGHRA and CDR2 is YSYEKL in the germline V gene. The CDR3 runs to 17 residues. With 1 base clipped from V and 5 bases from J, the junction kept 8 bases outside the gene matches. The CDR3 DNA reads TGCGCCAGCAGCCAAGGGGAAGGACTAGCGGAGCACAATGAGCAGTTCTTC. Amino acids: CASSQGEGLAEHNEQFF.

By its share, this clone is medium-sized. This chain connects TRBV29-1 to TRBJ1-1; D perhaps matches TRBD1 (5 bases). Germline CDR1 and CDR2: SQVTM and ANQGSEA. Trimming pared 4 bases from V and 7 bases from J, leaving 13 bases between. CDR3 length equals 12 residues. In DNA form, the CDR3 reads TGCAGCGTTGCATCGGGACTGGGTGAAGCTTTCTTT. It is translated as CSVASGLGEAFF. Together with reference TRBV29-1 and TRBJ1-1, the CDR3 gives the full variable domain: SAVISQKPSRDICQRGTSLTIQCQVDSQVTMMFWYRQQPGQSLTLIATANQGSEATYESGFVIDKFPISRPNLTFSTLTVSNMSPEDSSIYLCSVASGLGEAFFGQGTRLTVV.

The rearrangement links TRBV27 to TRBJ1-1; 8 positions agree with TRBD1. Germline V lookup: CDR1 MNHEY, CDR2 SMNVEV (reference sequence). V trimming: 3 bases; J trimming: 5 bases; junction bases outside the gene matches: 5. The CDR3 sequence is 14 residues long. The CDR3 reads CASSLTGAWTEAFF. The DNA for the CDR3 is TGTGCCAGCAGTTTGACAGGGGCGTGGACTGAAGCTTTCTTT.

The chain employs TRBV5-4 and TRBJ2-2, with a possible D match to TRBD1 (5 bases). This CDR3 contains 13 residues. Trimming removed 5 bases at V and 6 bases at J, with 11 bases between. The germline CDR1 and CDR2 sequences are SGHNT and YYREEE (reference sequence). This chain's CDR3 is CASRTEGAGELFF. The CDR3 nucleotides are TGTGCCAGCAGAACCGAAGGGGCCGGGGAGCTGTTTTTT.

The V gene is TRBV5-1, the J gene TRBJ1-1; D unresolved. The CDR3 runs to 14 residues. Germline values: CDR1 SGHRS, CDR2 YFSETQ. The germline V and J ends were trimmed by 1 base and 1 base, with 8 bases remaining between them. CDR3 DNA sequence: TGCGCCAGCAGCTTGCAACAGAGGAACACTGAAGCTTTCTTT. This translates into CASSLQQRNTEAFF.

The V gene is TRBV27, the J gene TRBJ2-4; TRBD1 might be the D (6 bases). The ends were cut back, 5 bases at V and 5 bases at J, with 16 bases in the middle. Germline values: CDR1 MNHEY, CDR2 SMNVEV (reference sequence). The CDR3 covers 15 residues. The CDR3 loop is CASSPARGSENIQYF. The CDR3, as DNA: TGTGCCAGCAGTCCGGCCAGGGGAAGTGAAAACATTCAGTACTTC.

The V and J genes are TRBV30 and TRBJ1-1, with a weak D call TRBD1 (5 bases). V was trimmed by 8 bases and J by 0 bases, leaving 10 bases between them. This CDR3 contains 12 residues. From germline, CDR1 is GTSNPN and CDR2 SVGIG (reference sequence). The CDR3 loop reads CARSGLNTEAFF. The CDR3 nucleotides read TGTGCCCGGTCGGGGCTGAACACTGAAGCTTTCTTT.

The chain joins TRBV11-3 to TRBJ2-1, with 12 bases fitting TRBD2. Per germline, CDR1 SGHNT and CDR2 YENEEA. This CDR3 region has 16 residues. V shed 8 bases, J shed 5 bases, and the junction held 10 bases outside the gene matches. The CDR3 loop is CASLKLAGGSNNEQFF. DNA for the CDR3: TGTGCCAGCCTTAAACTAGCGGGGGGTTCTAACAATGAGCAGTTCTTC.

This chain uses TRBV5-1 with TRBJ1-1; TRBD1 aligns across 7 bases. J gave up 3 bases and V 0 bases, and 2 bases lay outside the gene matches. Looked up from germline, CDR1 is SGHRS and CDR2 is YFSETQ. The CDR3 sequence is 14 residues long. The CDR3 is CASSLAGGDTEAFF. For the CDR3, the DNA is TGCGCCAGCAGCTTGGCAGGGGGGGACACTGAAGCTTTCTTT.

This chain links TRBV27 with TRBJ1-6; 8 bases agree with TRBD1. Germline V gene lookup returns CDR1 MNHEY and CDR2 SMNVEV (reference sequence). The V gene end was trimmed by 0 bases and the J gene end by 9 bases; junction bases not matched to a gene: 4. The CDR3 length is 15 residues. The CDR3 bases are TGTGCCAGCAGTTTATCGGACAGGGTTGCTTCACCCCTCCACTTT. Protein: CASSLSDRVASPLHF.

By sample share, this clone is medium-sized. The V gene is TRBV29-1, the J gene TRBJ1-5; D is ambiguous. In germline, CDR1 is SQVTM, CDR2 ANQGSEA. Trimming took off 5 bases at V and 0 bases at J, with 14 bases between the two ends. The CDR3 sequence is 15 residues long. The CDR3 loop is CSVSLPPSSNQPQHF. The CDR3 DNA sequence: TGCAGCGTTTCCCTCCCCCCGAGTAGCAATCAGCCCCAGCATTTT. The full variable domain, rest sourced from reference TRBV29-1 and TRBJ1-5, is SAVISQKPSRDICQRGTSLTIQCQVDSQVTMMFWYRQQPGQSLTLIATANQGSEATYESGFVIDKFPISRPNLTFSTLTVSNMSPEDSSIYLCSVSLPPSSNQPQHFGDGTRLSIL.

The rearrangement uses TRBV20-1 and TRBJ1-2; D gene uncertain. V lost 0 bases, J lost 4 bases, and 0 bases lay in between. Germline lookup yields CDR1 DFQATT and CDR2 SNEGSKA (reference sequence). This CDR3 has 10 residues. In DNA, the CDR3 is TGCAGTGCTAGAGACTATGGCTACACCTTC. It is translated as CSARDYGYTF.

The chain couples TRBV6-6 to TRBJ2-5, with a possible D match to TRBD2 (5 bases). Germline values: CDR1 MNHNY, CDR2 SVGAGI (reference sequence). The CDR3 consists of 13 residues. Trimming left V 5 bases short and J 5 bases short, with 12 bases between. CDR3 region: CASSSLGGETQYF. The CDR3 nucleotides read TGTGCCAGCAGTAGCCTCGGCGGGGAGACCCAGTACTTC.

In its sample, this clone was seen a few times. The chain uses TRBV6-4 and TRBJ2-7, with unresolved D. The CDR3 covers 12 residues. Per germline, CDR1 MRHNA and CDR2 SNTAGT. V was cut by 3 bases and J by 6 bases, with 9 bases left in between. CDR3 bases: TGTGCCAGCAGTGAAGCCCCACGCGAGCAGTACTTC. Its protein is CASSEAPREQYF.

This clone has a handful of counts. The V and J genes are TRBV5-1 and TRBJ2-7; D ambiguous. The CDR3 has 15 residues. V was pared by 0 bases and J by 5 bases, with 15 bases between. CDR1 is SGHRS and CDR2 is YFSETQ in the germline V gene. CDR3 sequence (DNA): TGCGCCAGCAGCTTGGCCCCCACCCTGTGGGACGAGCAGTACTTC. This sequence encodes CASSLAPTLWDEQYF.

V usage is TRBV7-9 and J usage is TRBJ2-7, with TRBD2 as a possible D gene (6 bases). The CDR3 consists of 16 residues. V shed 3 bases and J shed 0 bases, with 15 bases lying between them. Germline CDR1 reads SEHNR; CDR2 reads FQNEAQ (reference sequence). The CDR3 DNA reads TGTGCCAGCAGCTTCGGTCAACCGGGACTCTCCTACGAGCAGTACTTC. Translation: CASSFGQPGLSYEQYF.